This entry concerns a single T cell receptor beta chain. What it recognizes is unknown. The data derive from a study of cytomegalovirus exposure and HLA in healthy donors. Overall study results and limits: In a later analysis, TCR beta V- and J-gene trimming showed a link to a missense DCLRE1C variant. For presence/absence analyses, sequencing depth was assumed to be roughly uniform across donors. Most TCRs appeared rarely, but some public TCRs recurred in many donors.

CDR3 length: 14 amino acids. Germline-derived CDR1 and CDR2 are ENHRY and SYGVKD. V trimming: 6 bases; J trimming: 1 base; junction bases outside the gene matches: 2. Primers for the PCR totalled 60 Vbeta and 13 Jbeta. TCRdb's table, derived via immunoSEQ multiplex PCR, lists solely in-frame clones and lacks some. Recorded here are around 60,000 clones; the top ten clones represent 5% to 5.5%. Sequencing was carried out using PBMCs. The chain recombines TRBV10-3 with TRBJ2-2, with 7 nucleotides matching TRBD2. The TCR sequence derives from a man aged 25-45 years in good health and CMV-seropositive. The CDR3 nucleotides read TGTGCCATCAGCGGACTAGAGAACACCGGGGAGCTGTTTTTT. It codes for CAISGLENTGELFF.